The rows below give T cell receptor beta chains drawn from one sample of a study of blood T cell repertoires in COVID-19. The repertoire was sequenced with immunoSEQ multiplex PCR; TCRdb's copy has only in-frame clones and lacks some. The sample contains under 300,000 clones, about 80% of which appear only once. Sequencing input: peripheral blood. The receptors were gathered from a woman older than 75 with acute or convalescent COVID-19. The CDR3 runs from the conserved cysteine through the conserved F or W. Each record gives: V gene, D gene, J gene, CDR3 protein. D genes are given only for firm matches.

V: TRBV18
D: -
J: TRBJ2-1
CDR3: CASSPVAVRNEQFF

V: TRBV30
D: -
J: TRBJ2-2
CDR3: CAWGGDPGELFF

V: TRBV19
D: -
J: TRBJ2-1
CDR3: CASSTRTYNEQFF

V: TRBV5-8
D: -
J: TRBJ1-1
CDR3: CASRLWGGLAEAFF

V: TRBV6-5
D: -
J: TRBJ1-1
CDR3: CASSSGTLRSEAFF

V: TRBV5-5
D: -
J: TRBJ1-6
CDR3: CASSLGGGISYNSPLHF

V: TRBV9
D: TRBD2
J: TRBJ2-7
CDR3: CASSKSGGPSYEQYF

V: TRBV5-6
D: -
J: TRBJ1-6
CDR3: CASSLEGGYNSPLHF

V: TRBV4-1
D: TRBD2
J: TRBJ2-1
CDR3: CASSQNQMVGLLYNEQFF

V: TRBV6-5
D: -
J: TRBJ2-1
CDR3: CASNPPRGNEQFF

V: TRBV5-1
D: -
J: TRBJ2-7
CDR3: CASSSGQNSYEQYF

V: TRBV5-1
D: -
J: TRBJ1-4
CDR3: CASKTTGLGNEKLFF

V: TRBV27
D: -
J: TRBJ2-1
CDR3: CASSLSWANEQFF

V: TRBV28
D: TRBD1
J: TRBJ2-4
CDR3: CASSPDRGWQNIQYF

V: TRBV7-9
D: TRBD2
J: TRBJ2-2
CDR3: CASSSRTSGGAGTGELFF

V: TRBV19
D: TRBD2
J: TRBJ2-1
CDR3: CASSRGLAYNEQFF

V: TRBV28
D: -
J: TRBJ1-1
CDR3: CASSLRRGGAEAFF

V: TRBV7-3
D: -
J: TRBJ2-5
CDR3: CASSLVREETQYF

V: TRBV7-2
D: TRBD2
J: TRBJ2-7
CDR3: CASSLTGAAGPSYEQYF

V: TRBV28
D: -
J: TRBJ1-5
CDR3: CASRVRRGTGRLEPQHF

V: TRBV6-5
D: TRBD1
J: TRBJ1-5
CDR3: CASTSGTVNQPQHF

V: TRBV5-6
D: -
J: TRBJ2-5
CDR3: CASSWSPQETQYF

V: TRBV11-3
D: TRBD1
J: TRBJ2-2
CDR3: CASSLAGGTNTGELFF

V: TRBV12-5
D: -
J: TRBJ1-1
CDR3: CASTGAAGTEAFF

V: TRBV7-9
D: TRBD2
J: TRBJ2-2
CDR3: CASSPASGGNTGELFF

V: TRBV24-1
D: TRBD1
J: TRBJ1-5
CDR3: CATSDIRDRDPSNQPQHF

V: TRBV18
D: -
J: TRBJ2-3
CDR3: CASSPGTGVITDTQYF

V: TRBV6-5
D: TRBD1
J: TRBJ2-1
CDR3: CASSLTGGAHNEQFF

V: TRBV19
D: TRBD1
J: TRBJ1-6
CDR3: CASRGTAYNSPLHF

V: TRBV4-1
D: -
J: TRBJ1-4
CDR3: CASSQERAGVDEKLFF

V: TRBV29-1
D: TRBD1
J: TRBJ2-1
CDR3: CSVEERADRGYGQFF

V: TRBV11-2
D: -
J: TRBJ1-5
CDR3: CASSQGSIQPQHF

V: TRBV4-2
D: TRBD2
J: TRBJ2-7
CDR3: CASSQVSGGNAYEQYF

V: TRBV28
D: TRBD1
J: TRBJ1-1
CDR3: CASGPGQTMNTEAFF

V: TRBV19
D: TRBD1
J: TRBJ2-2
CDR3: CASSLDRGGGELFF